This TCR beta chain was retrieved from a study of cytomegalovirus exposure and HLA in healthy donors. Study details: Previous work identified some 120 million unique TCR beta sequences from some 170 million T cells. Findings and limits, study-wide: TCR sequences were mostly rare, though some public TCRs occurred in many donors. In an earlier analysis, about 87% or about 30%: the productive usage of most TCR beta V segments.

About this clone: No antigen is known for it.

PCR involved 60 Vbeta and 13 Jbeta primers. TCRdb keeps only in-frame clones here, not all; method: immunoSEQ multiplex PCR. The sample has roughly 240,000 clones; approximately 85% are singletons. Among the donors, all were healthy bone marrow donors. CDR1 is SGHDT and CDR2 is YYEEEE in the germline V gene. Trimming took off 0 bases at V and 3 bases at J, with 17 bases between the two ends. The CDR3 loop spans 17 amino acids. This TCR was sampled from a girl aged 2-15 years in good health and CMV-seronegative. The rearrangement joins TRBV5-6 to TRBJ2-3; D not resolved. Specimen: PBMCs. The CDR3 sequence: CASSLAVGGPVTDTQYF. The CDR3 bases are TGTGCCAGCAGCTTGGCAGTAGGTGGGCCGGTGACAGATACGCAGTATTTT.